Below, one T cell receptor beta chain is given with its context. CD45RO negativity and positive selection for CCR7 defined naive CD8 cells, a population that excluded terminally differentiated effector memory CD45RA+ cells. This sample was included in a study of shared clonotypes between healthy human individuals. The germline gives CDR1 MDHEN, CDR2 SYDVKM. The ends lost 6 bases at V and 1 base at J; junction bases unmatched: 10. This CDR3 has 16 residues. TCRdb keeps only in-frame clones here, not all; method: immunoSEQ multiplex PCR. This sample carries around 1,900,000 clones, over 85% of them seen once, and the ten largest clones take over 1.5%.

The chain employs TRBV28 and TRBJ2-7; 9 nucleotides line up with TRBD1. The origin of this receptor is a man aged 18 to 30 in good health. Some clones in this sample may be carry-over from other donors' samples. Sequences were obtained from naive CD8+ T cells from PBMCs. DNA for the CDR3: TGTGCCAGCAGCCCAACAGGGGGCATGGGATCCTACGAGCAGTACTTC. Translation gives CASSPTGGMGSYEQYF.